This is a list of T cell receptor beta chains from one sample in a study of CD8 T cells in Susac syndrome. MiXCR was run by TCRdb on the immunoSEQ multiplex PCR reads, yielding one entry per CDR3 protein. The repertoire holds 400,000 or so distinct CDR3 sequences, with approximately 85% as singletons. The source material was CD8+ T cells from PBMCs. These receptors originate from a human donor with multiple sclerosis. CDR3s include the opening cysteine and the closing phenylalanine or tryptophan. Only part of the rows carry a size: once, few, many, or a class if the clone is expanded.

CDR3: CASSFPLFEPIPGTGPIYEQYF
length: 22
size: .
J: TRBJ2-7
V: TRBV28

CDR3: CASSRDRGRVGYTF
length: 14
size: .
J: TRBJ1-2
V: TRBV27

CDR3: CASSYHRGLQETQYF
length: 15
size: .
J: TRBJ2-5
V: TRBV6-5

CDR3: CASSLAASVYNEQFF
length: 15
size: .
J: TRBJ2-1
V: TRBV27

CDR3: CAWSVFGQRLYNEQFF
length: 16
size: .
J: TRBJ2-1
V: TRBV30

CDR3: CASSFGSHLGNQPQHF
length: 16
size: .
J: TRBJ1-5
V: TRBV27

CDR3: CASRGGANVLTF
length: 12
size: .
J: TRBJ2-6
V: TRBV27

CDR3: CASSYTRAPLGGELFF
length: 16
size: few
J: TRBJ2-2
V: TRBV11-2

CDR3: CASSMTSGSTDTQYF
length: 15
size: few
J: TRBJ2-3
V: TRBV27

CDR3: CASSLYPSYNEQFF
length: 14
size: .
J: TRBJ2-1
V: TRBV12-3/TRBV12-4

CDR3: CASSLGSQGMNQPQHF
length: 16
size: .
J: TRBJ1-5
V: TRBV5-1

CDR3: CASSGGTGPTYEQFF
length: 15
size: .
J: TRBJ2-1
V: TRBV12-3/TRBV12-4

CDR3: CSAIGQVYGYTF
length: 12
size: .
J: TRBJ1-2
V: TRBV20-1

CDR3: CASTLDRSSYEQYF
length: 14
size: .
J: TRBJ2-7
V: TRBV12-3/TRBV12-4

CDR3: CAWRSGTGKPTQYF
length: 14
size: .
J: TRBJ2-5
V: TRBV30

CDR3: CASSELKGSSGNTIYF
length: 16
size: .
J: TRBJ1-3
V: TRBV27

CDR3: CASSQNREAFPGEKLFF
length: 17
size: .
J: TRBJ1-4
V: TRBV7-9

CDR3: CASSFRSMNTEAFF
length: 14
size: .
J: TRBJ1-1
V: TRBV27

CDR3: CASSGQGRAEAFF
length: 13
size: .
J: TRBJ1-1
V: TRBV27

CDR3: CASSTPRRWTENEKLFF
length: 17
size: .
J: TRBJ1-4
V: TRBV7-9

CDR3: CASSRPGGEQYF
length: 12
size: .
J: TRBJ2-7
V: TRBV16